The 6 T cell receptor beta chains given below trace back to one sample, sequenced in a study of blood T cell repertoires in COVID-19. Data came from immunoSEQ multiplex PCR; TCRdb stores just in-frame clones and leaves some out. This sample has 250,000 or so clones, with approximately 89% found just once. Source material: peripheral blood. Receptors were obtained from a woman in her twenties or thirties with COVID-19, enrolled during active disease.

The table lists this clone with a count of one. The gene calls are TRBV5-5 and TRBJ1-4; the D gene is possibly TRBD1 (5 bases). Trimming left V 0 bases short and J 3 bases short, with 6 bases between. The CDR3 runs to 14 residues. Looked up from germline, CDR1 is SGHKS and CDR2 is YYEKEE (reference sequence). This chain's CDR3 is CASSLGQSNEKLFF. Here the CDR3 DNA reads TGTGCCAGCAGCTTGGGACAGTCTAATGAAAAACTGTTTTTT.

The chain is built from TRBV5-1 and TRBJ2-5; D is perhaps TRBD2 (6 bases). The V and J ends lost 6 bases and 0 bases respectively, with 15 bases between them. The germline V gene encodes CDR1 SGHRS and CDR2 YFSETQ. This CDR3 spans 15 amino acids. CDR3 sequence: CASTYGGQYQETQYF. DNA for the CDR3: TGCGCCAGCACCTACGGAGGGCAGTACCAAGAGACCCAGTACTTC.

CDR3 in amino acids: CASSSWTGGGGELFF. Here the CDR3 DNA reads TGTGCCAGCAGCTCGTGGACAGGGGGCGGCGGGGAGCTGTTTTTT. The chain recombines TRBV7-8 with TRBJ2-2; 11 bases align to TRBD1. The CDR3 is 15 residues long. V lost 4 bases and J lost 7; bases outside the gene matches: 5. Germline CDR1 is SGHVS and CDR2 is FQNEAQ.

The chain uses TRBV24-1 and TRBJ2-5, with 11 nucleotides matching TRBD1. Trimming removed 1 base from V and 4 bases from J; junction bases left unmatched: 10. CDR1 is KGHDR and CDR2 is SFDVKD in the germline V gene. CDR3 size: 18 residues. The CDR3 coding sequence is TGTGCCACCAGTGATTTTATAGGCGGGACAGGGGGTAGAGAGACCCAGTACTTC. It yields the protein CATSDFIGGTGGRETQYF.

The chain carries TRBV28 and TRBJ1-1; D remains unclear. CDR1 is MDHEN and CDR2 is SYDVKM in the germline V gene. The CDR3 is made up of 14 amino acids. V was trimmed by 6 bases and J by 3 bases, leaving 14 bases between them. Here the CDR3 reads CASRPPGLYTEAFF. The CDR3 bases are TGTGCCAGCAGGCCGCCGGGTCTCTACACTGAAGCTTTCTTT. The entire variable domain, with the rest obtained from reference TRBV28 and TRBJ1-1, is as follows: DVKVTQSSRYLVKRTGEKVFLECVQDMDHENMFWYRQDPGLGLRLIYFSYDVKMKEKGDIPEGYSVSREKKERFSLILESASTNQTSMYLCASRPPGLYTEAFFGQGTRLTVV.

The J gene is TRBJ2-4, the V gene TRBV5-4, with 7 bases identical to TRBD2. Germline V CDR1 and CDR2: SGHNT, YYREEE (reference sequence). The CDR3 covers 15 residues. Trimming took 0 bases from V and 4 from J; bases not matched to a gene: 4. The CDR3 loop reads CASSLGGGSKNIQYF. Here the CDR3 DNA reads TGTGCCAGCAGCTTGGGGGGGGGATCAAAAAACATTCAGTACTTC.